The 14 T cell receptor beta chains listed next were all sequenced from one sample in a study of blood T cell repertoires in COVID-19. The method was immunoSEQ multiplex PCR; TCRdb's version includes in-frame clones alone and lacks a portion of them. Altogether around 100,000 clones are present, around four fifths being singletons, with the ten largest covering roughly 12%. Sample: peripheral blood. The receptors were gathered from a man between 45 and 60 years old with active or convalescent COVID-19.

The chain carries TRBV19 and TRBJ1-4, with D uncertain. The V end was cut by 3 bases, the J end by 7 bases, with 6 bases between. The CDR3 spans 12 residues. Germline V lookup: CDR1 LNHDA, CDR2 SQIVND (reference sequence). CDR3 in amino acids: CASSILSEKLFF. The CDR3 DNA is TGTGCCAGTAGTATCCTGTCTGAAAAACTGTTTTTT.

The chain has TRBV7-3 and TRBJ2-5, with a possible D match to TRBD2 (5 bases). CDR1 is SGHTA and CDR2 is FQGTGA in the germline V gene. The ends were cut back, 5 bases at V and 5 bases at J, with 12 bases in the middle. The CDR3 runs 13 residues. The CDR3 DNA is TGTGCCAGCAGCACCGGGGTTAGGGAGACCCAGTACTTC. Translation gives CASSTGVRETQYF. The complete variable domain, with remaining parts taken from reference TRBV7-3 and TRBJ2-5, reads GAGVSQTPSNKVTEKGKYVELRCDPISGHTALYWYRQSLGQGPEFLIYFQGTGAADDSGLPNDRFFAVRPEGSVSTLKIQRTERGDSAVYLCASSTGVRETQYFGPGTRLLVL.

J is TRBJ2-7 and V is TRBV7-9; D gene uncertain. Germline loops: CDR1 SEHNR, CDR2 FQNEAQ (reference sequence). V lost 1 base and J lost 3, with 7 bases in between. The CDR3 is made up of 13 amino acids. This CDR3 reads CASSLGLSYEQYF. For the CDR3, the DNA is TGTGCCAGCAGCTTAGGACTGAGCTACGAGCAGTACTTC.

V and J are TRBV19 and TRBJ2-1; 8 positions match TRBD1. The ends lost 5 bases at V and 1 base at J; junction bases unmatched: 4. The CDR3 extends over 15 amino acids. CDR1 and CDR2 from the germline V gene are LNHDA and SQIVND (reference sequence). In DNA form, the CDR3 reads TGTGCCAGTAGTGCCCGACAGGGGTCCTACAATGAGCAGTTCTTC. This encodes CASSARQGSYNEQFF.

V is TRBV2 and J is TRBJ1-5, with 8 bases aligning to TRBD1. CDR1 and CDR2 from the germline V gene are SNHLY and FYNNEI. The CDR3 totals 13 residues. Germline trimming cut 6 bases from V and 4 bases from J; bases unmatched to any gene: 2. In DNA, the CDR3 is TGTGCCAGCAGCCGGGACAGGAATCAGCCCCAGCATTTT. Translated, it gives CASSRDRNQPQHF.

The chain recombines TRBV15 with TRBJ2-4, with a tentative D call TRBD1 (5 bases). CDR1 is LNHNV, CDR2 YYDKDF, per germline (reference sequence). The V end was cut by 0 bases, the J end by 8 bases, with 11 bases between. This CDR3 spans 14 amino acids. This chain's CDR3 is CATSRDQGGYIQYF. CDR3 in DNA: TGTGCCACCAGCAGAGATCAGGGCGGATACATTCAGTACTTC.

Here the CDR3 DNA reads TGTGCCAGTAGTCCGCAGGGGTGGGGAGAAAAACTGTTTTTT. Translation gives CASSPQGWGEKLFF. The chain employs TRBV19 and TRBJ1-4, with D maybe TRBD1 (6 bases). The CDR3 has 14 residues. Trimming removed 5 bases from V and 8 bases from J, with 15 bases in between. From germline, CDR1 is LNHDA and CDR2 SQIVND (reference sequence).

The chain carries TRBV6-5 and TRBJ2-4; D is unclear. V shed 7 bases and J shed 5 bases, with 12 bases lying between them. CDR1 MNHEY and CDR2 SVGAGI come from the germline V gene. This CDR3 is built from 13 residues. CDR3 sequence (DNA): TGTGCCAGCATCCAGTCGAACCAAAACATTCAGTACTTC. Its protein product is CASIQSNQNIQYF.

The CDR3 DNA is TGTGCCAGCTCAAAAGGACTAGGGGCCTACGAGCAGTACTTC. This codes for CASSKGLGAYEQYF. The J gene is TRBJ2-7, the V gene TRBV6-5; 7 bases agree with TRBD2. Germline CDR1 and CDR2: MNHEY and SVGAGI. This CDR3 spans 14 amino acids. The J segment lost 2 bases and the V segment lost 8 bases, leaving 9 bases of the junction unmatched.

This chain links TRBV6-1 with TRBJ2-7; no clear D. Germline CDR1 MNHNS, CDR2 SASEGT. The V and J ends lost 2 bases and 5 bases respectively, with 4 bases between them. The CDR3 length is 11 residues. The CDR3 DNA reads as TGTGCCAGCAGTGAACCCAACGAGCAGTACTTC. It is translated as CASSEPNEQYF.

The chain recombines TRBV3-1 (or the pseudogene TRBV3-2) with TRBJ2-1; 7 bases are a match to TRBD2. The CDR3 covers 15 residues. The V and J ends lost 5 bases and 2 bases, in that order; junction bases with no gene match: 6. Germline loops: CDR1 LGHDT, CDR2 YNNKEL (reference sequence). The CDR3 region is CASSFGGGPYNEQFF. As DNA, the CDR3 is TGTGCCAGCAGCTTCGGGGGAGGGCCCTACAATGAGCAGTTCTTC.

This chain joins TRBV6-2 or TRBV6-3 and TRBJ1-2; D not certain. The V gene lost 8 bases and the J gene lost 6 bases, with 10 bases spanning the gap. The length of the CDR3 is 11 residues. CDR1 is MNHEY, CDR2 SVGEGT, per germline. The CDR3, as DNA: TGTGCCAGCGGCCCGGGCCATGGCTACACCTTC. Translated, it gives CASGPGHGYTF.

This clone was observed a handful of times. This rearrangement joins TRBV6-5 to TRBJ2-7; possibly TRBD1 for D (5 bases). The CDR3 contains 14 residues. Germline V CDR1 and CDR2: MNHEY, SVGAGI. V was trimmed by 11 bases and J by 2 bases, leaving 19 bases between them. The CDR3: CAVTRTGPTYEQYF. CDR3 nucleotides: TGTGCCGTTACAAGAACAGGTCCGACCTACGAGCAGTACTTC.

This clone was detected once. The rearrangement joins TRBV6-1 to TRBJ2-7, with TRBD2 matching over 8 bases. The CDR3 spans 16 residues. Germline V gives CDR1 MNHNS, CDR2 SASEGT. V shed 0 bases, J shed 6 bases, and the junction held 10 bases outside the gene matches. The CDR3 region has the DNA TGTGCCAGCAGTGAAGCGGGGACTAGTGGGGGTCTCGAGCAGTACTTC. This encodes CASSEAGTSGGLEQYF.